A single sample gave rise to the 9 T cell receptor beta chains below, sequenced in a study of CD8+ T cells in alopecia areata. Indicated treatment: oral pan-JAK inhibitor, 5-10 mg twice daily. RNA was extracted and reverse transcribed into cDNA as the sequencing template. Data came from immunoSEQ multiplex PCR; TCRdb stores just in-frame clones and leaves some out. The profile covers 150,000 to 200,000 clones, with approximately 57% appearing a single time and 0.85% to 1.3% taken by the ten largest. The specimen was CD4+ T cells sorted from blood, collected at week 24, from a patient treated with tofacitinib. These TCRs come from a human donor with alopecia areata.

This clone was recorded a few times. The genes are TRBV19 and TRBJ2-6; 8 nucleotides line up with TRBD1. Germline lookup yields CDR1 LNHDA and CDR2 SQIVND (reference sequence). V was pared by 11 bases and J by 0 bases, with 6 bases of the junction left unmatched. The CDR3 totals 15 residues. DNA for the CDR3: TGTGCCTGCGGACAGGGACCCTCTGGGGCCAACGTCCTGACTTTC. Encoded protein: CACGQGPSGANVLTF.

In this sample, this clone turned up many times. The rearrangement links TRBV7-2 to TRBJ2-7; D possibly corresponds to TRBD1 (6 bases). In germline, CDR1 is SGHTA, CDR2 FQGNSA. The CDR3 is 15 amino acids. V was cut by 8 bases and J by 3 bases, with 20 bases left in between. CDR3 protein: CASGTRQASRYEQYF. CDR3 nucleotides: TGTGCCAGCGGAACCCGACAGGCCAGCCGCTACGAGCAGTACTTC.

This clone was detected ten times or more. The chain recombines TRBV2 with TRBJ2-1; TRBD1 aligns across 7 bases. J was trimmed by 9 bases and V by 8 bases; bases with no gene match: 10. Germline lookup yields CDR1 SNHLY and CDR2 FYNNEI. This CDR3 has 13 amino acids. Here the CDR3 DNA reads TGTGCCAGCTTTATCGGGACAGCTGGTGAGCAGTTCTTC. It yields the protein CASFIGTAGEQFF.

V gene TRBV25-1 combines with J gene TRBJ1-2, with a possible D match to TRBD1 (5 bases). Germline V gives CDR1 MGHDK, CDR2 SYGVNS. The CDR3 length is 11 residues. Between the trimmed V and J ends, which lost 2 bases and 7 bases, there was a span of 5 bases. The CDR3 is CASSEQGGYTF. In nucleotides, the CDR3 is TGTGCCAGCAGTGAACAGGGTGGCTACACCTTC.

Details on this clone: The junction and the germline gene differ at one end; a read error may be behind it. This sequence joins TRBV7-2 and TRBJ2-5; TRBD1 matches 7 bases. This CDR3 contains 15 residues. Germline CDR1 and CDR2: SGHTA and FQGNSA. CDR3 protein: CASSLATTGQGTQYF. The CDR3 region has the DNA TGTGCCAGCAGCTTAGCTACGACAGGGCAAGGGACCCAGTACTTC.

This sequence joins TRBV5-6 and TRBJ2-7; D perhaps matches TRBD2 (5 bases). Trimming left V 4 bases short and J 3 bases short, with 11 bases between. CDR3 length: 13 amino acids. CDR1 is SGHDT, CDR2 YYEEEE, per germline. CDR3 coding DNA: TGTGCCAGCAGCCCTACCGGGGTCTACGAGCAGTACTTC. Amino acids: CASSPTGVYEQYF.

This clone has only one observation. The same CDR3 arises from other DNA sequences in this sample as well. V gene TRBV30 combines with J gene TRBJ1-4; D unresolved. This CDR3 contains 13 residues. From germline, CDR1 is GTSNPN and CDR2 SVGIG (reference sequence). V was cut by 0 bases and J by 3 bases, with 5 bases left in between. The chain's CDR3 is CAWSVGSNEKLFF. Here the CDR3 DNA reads TGTGCCTGGAGTGTGGGTTCTAATGAAAAACTGTTTTTT.

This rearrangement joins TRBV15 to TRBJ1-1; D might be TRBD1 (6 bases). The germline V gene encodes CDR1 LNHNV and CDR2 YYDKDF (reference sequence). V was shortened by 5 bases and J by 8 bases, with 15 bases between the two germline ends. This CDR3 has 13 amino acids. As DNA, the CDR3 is TGTGCCACCAGCCGTGACGGCAGGGGAGAAGCTTTCTTT. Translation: CATSRDGRGEAFF.

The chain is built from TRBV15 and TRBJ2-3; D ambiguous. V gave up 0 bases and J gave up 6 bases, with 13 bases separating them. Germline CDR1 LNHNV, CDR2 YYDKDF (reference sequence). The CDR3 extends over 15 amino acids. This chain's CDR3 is CATSRDQASGDTQYF. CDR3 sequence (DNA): TGTGCCACCAGCAGAGATCAGGCGTCGGGTGATACGCAGTATTTT. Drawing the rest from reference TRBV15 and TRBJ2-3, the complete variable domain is DAMVIQNPRYQVTQFGKPVTLSCSQTLNHNVMYWYQQKSSQAPKLLFHYYDKDFNNEADTPDNFQSRRPNTSFCFLDIRSPGLGDTAMYLCATSRDQASGDTQYFGPGTRLTVL.